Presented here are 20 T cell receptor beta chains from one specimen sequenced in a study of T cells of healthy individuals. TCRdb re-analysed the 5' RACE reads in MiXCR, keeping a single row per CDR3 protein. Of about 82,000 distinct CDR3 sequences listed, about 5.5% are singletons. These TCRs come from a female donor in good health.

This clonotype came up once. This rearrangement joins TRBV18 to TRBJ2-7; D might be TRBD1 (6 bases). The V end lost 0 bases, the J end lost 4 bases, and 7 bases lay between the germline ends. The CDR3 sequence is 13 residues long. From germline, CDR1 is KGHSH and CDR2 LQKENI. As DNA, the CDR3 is TGTGCCAGCTCACCACCGGGGGCGTACGAGCAGTACTTC. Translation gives CASSPPGAYEQYF.

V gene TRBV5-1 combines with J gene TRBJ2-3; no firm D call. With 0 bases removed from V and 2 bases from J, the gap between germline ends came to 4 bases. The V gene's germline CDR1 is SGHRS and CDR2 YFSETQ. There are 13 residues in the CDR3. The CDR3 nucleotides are TGCGCCAGCAGCTTGGGGACCACAGATACGCAGTATTTT. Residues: CASSLGTTDTQYF.

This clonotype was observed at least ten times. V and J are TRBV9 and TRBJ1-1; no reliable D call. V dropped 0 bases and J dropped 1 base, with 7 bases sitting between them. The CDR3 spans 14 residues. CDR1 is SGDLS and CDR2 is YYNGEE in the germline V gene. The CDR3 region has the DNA TGTGCCAGCAGCGTAGCTGAAAGGAACACTGAAGCTTTCTTT. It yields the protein CASSVAERNTEAFF.

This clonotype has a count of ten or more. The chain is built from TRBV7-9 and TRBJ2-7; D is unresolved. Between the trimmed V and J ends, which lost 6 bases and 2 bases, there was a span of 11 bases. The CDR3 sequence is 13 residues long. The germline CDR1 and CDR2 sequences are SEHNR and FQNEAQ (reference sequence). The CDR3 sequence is CASRPEATYEQYF. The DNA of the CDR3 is TGTGCCAGCAGACCCGAGGCCACCTACGAGCAGTACTTC.

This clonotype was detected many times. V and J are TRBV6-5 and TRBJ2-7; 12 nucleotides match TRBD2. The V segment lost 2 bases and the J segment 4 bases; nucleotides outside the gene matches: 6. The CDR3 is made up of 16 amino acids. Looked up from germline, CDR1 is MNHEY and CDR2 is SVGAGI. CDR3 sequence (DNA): TGTGCCAGCAGTTACCGGGCTAGCGGGAGGGGGTACGAGCAGTACTTC. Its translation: CASSYRASGRGYEQYF.

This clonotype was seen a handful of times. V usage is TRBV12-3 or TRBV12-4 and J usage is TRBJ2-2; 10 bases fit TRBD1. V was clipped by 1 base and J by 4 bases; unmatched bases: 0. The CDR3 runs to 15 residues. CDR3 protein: CASSLGDRGTGELFF. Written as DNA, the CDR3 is TGTGCCAGCAGTTTAGGGGACAGGGGCACCGGGGAGCTGTTTTTT.

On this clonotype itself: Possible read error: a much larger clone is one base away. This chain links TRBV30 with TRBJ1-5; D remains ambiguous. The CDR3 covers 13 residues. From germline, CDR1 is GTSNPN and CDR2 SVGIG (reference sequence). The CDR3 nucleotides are TGTGCCTGGAGTGTGAGTCAGTATCAGCCCCAGAATTTT. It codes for CAWSVSQYQPQNF. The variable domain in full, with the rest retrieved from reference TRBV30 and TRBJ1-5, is SQTIHQWPATLVQPVGSPLSLECTVEGTSNPNLYWYRQAAGRGLQLLFYSVGIGQISSEVPQNLSASRPQDRQFILSSKKLLLSDSGFYLCAWSVSQYQPQNFGDGTRLSIL.

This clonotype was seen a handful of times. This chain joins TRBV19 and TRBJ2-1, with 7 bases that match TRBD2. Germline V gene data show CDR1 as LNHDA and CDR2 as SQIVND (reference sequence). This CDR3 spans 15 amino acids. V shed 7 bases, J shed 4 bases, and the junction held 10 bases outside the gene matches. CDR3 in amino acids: CASKSRGREYNEQFF. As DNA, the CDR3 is TGTGCCAGTAAGTCACGCGGGAGAGAATACAATGAGCAGTTCTTC.

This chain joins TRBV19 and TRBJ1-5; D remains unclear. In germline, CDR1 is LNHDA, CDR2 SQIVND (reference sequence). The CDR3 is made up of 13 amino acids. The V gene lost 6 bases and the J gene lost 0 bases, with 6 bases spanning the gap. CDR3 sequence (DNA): TGTGCCAGTAGGCACAATAGCAATCAGCCCCAGCATTTT. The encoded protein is CASRHNSNQPQHF.

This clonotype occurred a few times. The CDR3 spells CASSPYNAGQFF. The CDR3 DNA follows: TGTGCCAGCAGCCCATACAACGCAGGGCAGTTCTTC. The gene calls are TRBV7-2 and TRBJ2-1; no definite D call. The CDR3 has 12 residues. Germline values: CDR1 SGHTA, CDR2 FQGNSA. Trimming removed 5 bases from V and 12 bases from J, with 14 bases in between.

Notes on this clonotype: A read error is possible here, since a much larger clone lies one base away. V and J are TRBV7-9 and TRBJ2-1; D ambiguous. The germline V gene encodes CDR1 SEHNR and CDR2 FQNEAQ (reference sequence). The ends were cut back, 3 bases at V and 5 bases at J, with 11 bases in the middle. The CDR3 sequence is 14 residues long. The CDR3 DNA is TGTGCCAGCAGCTTCATCACAGCAGACAATGAGCAGTTCTTC. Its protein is CASSFITADNEQFF.

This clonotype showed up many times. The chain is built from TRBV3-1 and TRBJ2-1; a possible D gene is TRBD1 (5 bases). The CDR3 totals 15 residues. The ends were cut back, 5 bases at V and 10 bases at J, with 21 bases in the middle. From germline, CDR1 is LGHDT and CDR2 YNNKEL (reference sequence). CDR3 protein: CASSYKGSKGQEQFF. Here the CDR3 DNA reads TGTGCCAGCAGCTACAAGGGTTCTAAAGGACAAGAGCAGTTCTTC.

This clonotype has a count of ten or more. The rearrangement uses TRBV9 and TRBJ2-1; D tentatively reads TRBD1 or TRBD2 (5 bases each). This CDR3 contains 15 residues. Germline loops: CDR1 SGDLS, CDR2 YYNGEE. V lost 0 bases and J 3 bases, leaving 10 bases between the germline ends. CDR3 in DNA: TGTGCCAGCAGCGTAGCGGGGCGACTCTACAATGAGCAGTTCTTC. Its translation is CASSVAGRLYNEQFF.

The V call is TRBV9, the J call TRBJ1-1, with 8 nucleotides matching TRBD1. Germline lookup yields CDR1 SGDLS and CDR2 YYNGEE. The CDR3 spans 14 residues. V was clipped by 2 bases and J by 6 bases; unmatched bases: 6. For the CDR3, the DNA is TGTGCCAGCAGCGTTCGGACAGGGAGCCCTGAAGCTTTCTTT. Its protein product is CASSVRTGSPEAFF. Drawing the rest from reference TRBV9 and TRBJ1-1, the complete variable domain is DSGVTQTPKHLITATGQRVTLRCSPRSGDLSVYWYQQSLDQGLQFLIQYYNGEERAKGNILERFSAQQFPDLHSELNLSSLELGDSALYFCASSVRTGSPEAFFGQGTRLTVV.

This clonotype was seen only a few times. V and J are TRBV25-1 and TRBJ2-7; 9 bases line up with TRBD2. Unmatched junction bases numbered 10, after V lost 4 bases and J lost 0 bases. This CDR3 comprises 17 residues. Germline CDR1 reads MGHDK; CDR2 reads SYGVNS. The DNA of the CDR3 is TGTGCCAGCAGTGGAAACGCCGGGACTAGCCGCTCCTACGAGCAGTACTTC. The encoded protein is CASSGNAGTSRSYEQYF.

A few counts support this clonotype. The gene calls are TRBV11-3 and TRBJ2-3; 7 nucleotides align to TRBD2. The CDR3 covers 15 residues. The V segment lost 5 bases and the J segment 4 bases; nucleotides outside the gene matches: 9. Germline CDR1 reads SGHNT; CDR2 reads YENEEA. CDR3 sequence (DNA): TGTGCCAGCAGCCGAAGCGGGATAGAAGCAGATACGCAGTATTTT. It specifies CASSRSGIEADTQYF.

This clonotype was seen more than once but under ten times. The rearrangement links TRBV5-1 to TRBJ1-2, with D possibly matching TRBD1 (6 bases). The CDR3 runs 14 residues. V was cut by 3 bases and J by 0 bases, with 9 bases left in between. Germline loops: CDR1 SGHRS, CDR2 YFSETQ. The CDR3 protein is CASSSGQPNYGYTF. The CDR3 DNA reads TGCGCCAGCAGCTCAGGACAGCCTAACTATGGCTACACCTTC. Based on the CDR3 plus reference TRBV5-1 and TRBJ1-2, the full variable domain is KAGVTQTPRYLIKTRGQQVTLSCSPISGHRSVSWYQQTPGQGLQFLFEYFSETQRNKGNFPGRFSGRQFSNSRSEMNVSTLELGDSALYLCASSSGQPNYGYTFGSGTRLTVV.

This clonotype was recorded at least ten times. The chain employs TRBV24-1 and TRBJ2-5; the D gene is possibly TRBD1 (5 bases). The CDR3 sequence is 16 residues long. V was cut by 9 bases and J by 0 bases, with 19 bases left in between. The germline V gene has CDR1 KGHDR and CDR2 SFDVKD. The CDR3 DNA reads TGTGCCACCGCTCCTGGGGCATCTGGGCACCAAGAGACCCAGTACTTC. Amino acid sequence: CATAPGASGHQETQYF.

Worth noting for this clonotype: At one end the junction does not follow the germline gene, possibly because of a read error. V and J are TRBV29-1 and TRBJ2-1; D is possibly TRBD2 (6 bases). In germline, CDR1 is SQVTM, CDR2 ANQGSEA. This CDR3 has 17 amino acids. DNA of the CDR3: TGCAGCGTTGATCAGTATCTGGCGGAGGGCCCTTACAGTGAGCAGTTCTTC. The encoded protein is CSVDQYLAEGPYSEQFF.

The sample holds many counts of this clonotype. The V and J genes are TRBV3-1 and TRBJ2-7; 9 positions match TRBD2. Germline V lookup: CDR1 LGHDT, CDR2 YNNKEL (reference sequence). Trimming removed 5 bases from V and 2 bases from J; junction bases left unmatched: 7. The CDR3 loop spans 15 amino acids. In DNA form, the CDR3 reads TGTGCCAGCAGCTTGGGGGCGGGAGGGACCTACGAGCAGTACTTC. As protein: CASSLGAGGTYEQYF.